What follows is one TCR beta chain and its context. This entry belongs to a study of cytomegalovirus exposure and HLA in healthy donors. Both 60 Vbeta primers and 13 Jbeta primers went into the PCR. The data were produced by immunoSEQ multiplex PCR, yet TCRdb's version contains in-frame clones alone and is incomplete. The top ten clones hold over 1% of a sample with about 140,000 clones, approximately 70% of them seen once. Sequenced: PBMCs. The receptor comes from a woman aged 40-49 years in good health and CMV-seronegative.

The CDR3 bases are TGTGCCAGCAGTGACGTCGGGAACCCATTGTATACCATATATTTT. Its translation: CASSDVGNPLYTIYF. The chain couples TRBV2 to TRBJ1-3, with D unresolved. V was pared by 3 bases and J by 10 bases, with 19 bases between. The CDR3 is 15 amino acids. The germline V gene has CDR1 SNHLY and CDR2 FYNNEI.